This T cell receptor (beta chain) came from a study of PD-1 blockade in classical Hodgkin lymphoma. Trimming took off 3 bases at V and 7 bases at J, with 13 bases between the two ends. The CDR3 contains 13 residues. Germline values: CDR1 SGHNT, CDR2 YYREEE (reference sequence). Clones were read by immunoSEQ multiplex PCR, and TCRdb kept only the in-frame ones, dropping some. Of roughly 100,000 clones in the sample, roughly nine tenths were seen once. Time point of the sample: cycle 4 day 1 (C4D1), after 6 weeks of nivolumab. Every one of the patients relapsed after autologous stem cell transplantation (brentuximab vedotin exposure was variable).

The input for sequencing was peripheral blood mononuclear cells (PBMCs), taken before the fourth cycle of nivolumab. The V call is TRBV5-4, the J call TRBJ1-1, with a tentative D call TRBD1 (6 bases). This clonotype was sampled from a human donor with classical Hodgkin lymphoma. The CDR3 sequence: CASSSPGENEAFF. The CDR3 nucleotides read TGTGCCAGCAGCTCCCCAGGGGAGAATGAAGCTTTCTTT.